This is a list of T cell receptor beta chains from one sample in a study of blood T cell repertoires in COVID-19. Using immunoSEQ multiplex PCR, the repertoire was profiled, and TCRdb retains in-frame clones only, with some absent. The sample lists 150,000 to 200,000 clones; approximately 79% were seen once. Sequencing was done on a sample of peripheral blood. The receptors derive from a man aged 60-69 years with active or convalescent COVID-19. Each CDR3 is given with its conserved first and last residue. D genes are given only for firm matches. Clone size is given for some rows only: seen once, a few or many times, or a class if the clone is expanded.

>TRBJ1-4|TRBV11-2|NA|NA
TGTGCCAGCAGCCCCCCCAACGGTGAAAAACTGTTTTTT
CASSPPNGEKLFF
>TRBJ1-1|TRBV5-5|TRBD1|NA
TGTGCCAGCAGCATCACCGGGACAGGGACCACTGAAGCTTTCTTT
CASSITGTGTTEAFF
>TRBJ2-3|TRBV20-1|NA|NA
TGCAGTGCTATTCATCCAGATACGCAGTATTTT
CSAIHPDTQYF
>TRBJ2-7|TRBV7-9|NA|few
TGTGCCAGCAGCTCCGACGCCGGGAACAGGCAGTACTTC
CASSSDAGNRQYF
>TRBJ1-5|TRBV6-2/TRBV6-3|NA|NA
TGTGCCAGCAGTCAGAGACAGACACGCAATCAGCCCCAGCATTTT
CASSQRQTRNQPQHF
>TRBJ1-4|TRBV7-8|NA|NA
TGTGCCAGCAGCTTAGTAGCCCGGCAGGGTCTAACTAATGAAAAACTGTTTTTT
CASSLVARQGLTNEKLFF
>TRBJ1-2|TRBV6-6|NA|NA
TGTGCCAGCAGTATCGGACAGTCCTATGGCTACACCTTC
CASSIGQSYGYTF
>TRBJ2-1|TRBV10-3|TRBD1|NA
TGTGCCATCAGTGAACCGGACAGGGTCCCCTACAATGAGCAGTTCTTC
CAISEPDRVPYNEQFF
>TRBJ1-1|TRBV6-2/TRBV6-3|NA|NA
TGTGCCAGCAGCCAAATCCCAGGGACTGAAGCTTTCTTT
CASSQIPGTEAFF
>TRBJ2-1|TRBV11-3|TRBD2|NA
TGTGCCAGCAGCTCCCGGACTAGCGGGAGGATCGGTGAGCAGTTCTTC
CASSSRTSGRIGEQFF
>TRBJ2-3|TRBV10-3|NA|NA
TGTGCCATCAGTGGAGGCGTGAACACAGATACGCAGTATTTT
CAISGGVNTDTQYF
>TRBJ2-7|TRBV20-1|TRBD2|NA
TGCAGTGCTAGTGCGACTAGCGGGAGAGACGAGCAGTACTTC
CSASATSGRDEQYF
>TRBJ1-2|TRBV12-5|TRBD1|NA
TGTGCTAGTGGTTCCGGGACAGGCCTCTATGGCTACACCTTC
CASGSGTGLYGYTF